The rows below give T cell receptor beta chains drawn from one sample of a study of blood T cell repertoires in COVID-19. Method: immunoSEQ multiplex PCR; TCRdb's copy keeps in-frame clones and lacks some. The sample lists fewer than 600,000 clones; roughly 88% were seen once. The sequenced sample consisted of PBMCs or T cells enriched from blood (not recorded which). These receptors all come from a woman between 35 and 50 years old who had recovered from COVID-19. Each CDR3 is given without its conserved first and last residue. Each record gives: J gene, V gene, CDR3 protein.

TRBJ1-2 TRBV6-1 ASSEAWGLDYGYT
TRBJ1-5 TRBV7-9 ASSSQANQPQH
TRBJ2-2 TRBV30 AWSHPGTVNTGELF
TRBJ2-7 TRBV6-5 ASSPPQGNSYEQY
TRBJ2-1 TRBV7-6 ASSLRDGRAMINEQF
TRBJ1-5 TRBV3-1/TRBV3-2 ASSQGVGVGLRSNQPQH
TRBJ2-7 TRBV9 ASGRGGDRGSYEQY
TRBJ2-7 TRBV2 ASTHPGNGYEQY
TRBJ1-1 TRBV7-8 ASSSRQGAGFNEAF
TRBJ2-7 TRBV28 ASSSRPGLAGPGAYEQY
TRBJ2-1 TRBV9 ASSADQVSYNEQF
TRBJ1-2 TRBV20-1 TPRGGDGYT
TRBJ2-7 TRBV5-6 ASSRGIRYEQY
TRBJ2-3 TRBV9 ASSVEGGRLTDTQY
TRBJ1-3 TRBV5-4 ASSSMTGAGNTIY
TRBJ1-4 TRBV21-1 ASSKVSSGGGGEKLF